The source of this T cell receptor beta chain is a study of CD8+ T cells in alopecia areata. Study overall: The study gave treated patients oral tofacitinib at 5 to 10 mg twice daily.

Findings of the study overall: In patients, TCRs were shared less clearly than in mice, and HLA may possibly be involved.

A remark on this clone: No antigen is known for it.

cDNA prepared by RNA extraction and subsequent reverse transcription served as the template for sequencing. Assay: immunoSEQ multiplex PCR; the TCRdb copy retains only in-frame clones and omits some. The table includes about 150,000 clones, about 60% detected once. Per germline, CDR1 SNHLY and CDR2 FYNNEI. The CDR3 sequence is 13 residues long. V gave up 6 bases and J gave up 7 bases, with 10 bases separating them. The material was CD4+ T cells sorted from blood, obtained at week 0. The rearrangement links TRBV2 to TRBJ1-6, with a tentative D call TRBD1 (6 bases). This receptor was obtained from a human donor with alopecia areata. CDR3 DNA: TGTGCCAGCAGCTATCAGGGGAATTCACCCCTCCACTTT. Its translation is CASSYQGNSPLHF.